Listed here is a single T cell receptor (beta chain). The specificity of this receptor is unknown. No clone much larger than this one lies a single base away; base qualities are absent. These data are taken from a study of T cell repertoires and leukemia-associated antigens (dated by TCRdb to about 2019). General notes on the study: Roughly 16.1 million effective reads were obtained overall, with each sample giving about 5.1 to 6.6 million read pairs and 3.3 to 5.0 million effective reads. In vitro peptide stimulation of healthy T cells was used with the aim of identifying the antigen recognized by a TCR Vbeta21 clone previously found in CML patients. Results the study describes overall, beyond this receptor: Direct testing of the expanded clones' antigen specificity and function was not done, and further investigation was required. Numbers of Vbeta genes (roughly 63), Jbeta genes (more than 12), VDJ rearrangements and unique CDR3s did not differ significantly among the four groups.

TRIzol reagent was used to extract total RNA from the cultured T cells. TCRbeta libraries were amplified from RNA using 5' rapid amplification of cDNA ends (5'RACE). Before sequencing, Qubit, an Agilent instrument, and quantitative PCR were used to check library concentration and integrity. Sequencing of qualified libraries was performed on Illumina HiSeq or MiSeq by a commercial service provider. Processing in the source paper ran as follows. TCR sequences in each sample were identified using MiXCR version 1.8.2. To qualify, a clone needed a CDR3 longer than four amino acids, an in-frame nucleotide length, and no stop codon. An effective read was defined as a read containing the complete CDR3 structure. Validation of expanded clones was performed by RT-PCR with 24 Vbeta primers, GeneScan spectratyping, and Sanger sequencing. The public reads were reprocessed in TCRdb via fastp at Q25 and MiXCR, keeping in-frame beta chains. Here each entry gathers all rows of one CDR3 protein and keeps the most common genes and DNA. The V and J calls and clone size come from TCRdb's table, not from the authors' own analysis. The sample table holds about 11,000 distinct CDR3 sequences, of which around 40% were seen once. The top ten constitute 27% of the sample.

As a first step, CD3+ T cells were rested overnight at approximately 2.5 million cells/mL in RPMI 1640 lacking fetal bovine serum. MACS immunomagnetic beads were used according to the manufacturer's instructions to isolate CD3+ T cells from PBMCs. Taken from the germline V gene, the CDR1 and CDR2 loops are SQVTM and ANQGSEA. From its cysteine to its phenylalanine, the CDR3 spans 17 amino acids. The retained sequence is limited to the CDR3, 51 bases, with the frame set at the first base. V gives up 5 bases and J gives up 0 bases, and the segment between their germline ends measures 23 bases. The sequence derives from a female donor in good health. Recombination linked TRBV29-1 to TRBJ2-7; the D segment could be TRBD1, given 8 matching bases. The sequenced sample was CD3+ T cells sorted from blood and cultured. The DNA is as follows: TGCAGCGTTTCCACAGGGGGGGCGGACTGGATCTCCTACGAGCAGTACTTC. This gives the protein CSVSTGGADWISYEQYF.